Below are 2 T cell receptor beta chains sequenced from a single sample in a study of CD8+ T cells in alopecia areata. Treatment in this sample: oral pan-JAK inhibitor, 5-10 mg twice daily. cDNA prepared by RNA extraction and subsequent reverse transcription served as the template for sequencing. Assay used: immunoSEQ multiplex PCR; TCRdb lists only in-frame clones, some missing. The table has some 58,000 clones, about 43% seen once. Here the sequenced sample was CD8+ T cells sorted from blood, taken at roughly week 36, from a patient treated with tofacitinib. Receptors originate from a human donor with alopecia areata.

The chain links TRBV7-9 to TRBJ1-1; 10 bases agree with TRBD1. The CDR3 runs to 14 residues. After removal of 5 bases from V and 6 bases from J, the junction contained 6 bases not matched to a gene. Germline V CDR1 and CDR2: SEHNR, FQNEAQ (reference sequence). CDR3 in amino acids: CASSPDRGIAEAFF. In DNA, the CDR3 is TGTGCCAGCAGCCCGGACAGGGGGATCGCTGAAGCTTTCTTT.

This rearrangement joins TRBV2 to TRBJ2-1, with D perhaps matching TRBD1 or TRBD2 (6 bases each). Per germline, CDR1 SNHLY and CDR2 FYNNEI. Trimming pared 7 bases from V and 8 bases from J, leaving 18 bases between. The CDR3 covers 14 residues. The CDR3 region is CASTRGRIIDEQFF. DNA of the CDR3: TGTGCCAGCACACGGGGGCGCATAATCGATGAGCAGTTCTTC. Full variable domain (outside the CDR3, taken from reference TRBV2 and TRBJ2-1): EPEVTQTPSHQVTQMGQEVILRCVPISNHLYFYWYRQILGQKVEFLVSFYNNEISEKSEIFDDQFSVERPDGSNFTLKIRSTKLEDSAMYFCASTRGRIIDEQFFGPGTRLTVL.